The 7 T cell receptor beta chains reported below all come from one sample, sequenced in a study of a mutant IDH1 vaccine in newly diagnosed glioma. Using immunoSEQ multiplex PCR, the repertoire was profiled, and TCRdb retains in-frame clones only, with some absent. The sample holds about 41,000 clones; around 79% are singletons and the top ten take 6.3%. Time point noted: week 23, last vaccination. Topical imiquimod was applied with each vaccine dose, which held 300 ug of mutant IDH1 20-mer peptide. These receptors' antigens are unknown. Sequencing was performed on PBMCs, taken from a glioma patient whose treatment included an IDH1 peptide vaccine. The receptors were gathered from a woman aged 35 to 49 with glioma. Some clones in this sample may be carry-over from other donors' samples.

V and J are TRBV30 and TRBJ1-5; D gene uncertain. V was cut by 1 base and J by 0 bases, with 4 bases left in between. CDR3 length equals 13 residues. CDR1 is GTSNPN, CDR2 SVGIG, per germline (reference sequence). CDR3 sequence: CAWSESSNQPQHF. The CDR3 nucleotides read TGTGCCTGGAGTGAGTCTAGCAATCAGCCCCAGCATTTT.

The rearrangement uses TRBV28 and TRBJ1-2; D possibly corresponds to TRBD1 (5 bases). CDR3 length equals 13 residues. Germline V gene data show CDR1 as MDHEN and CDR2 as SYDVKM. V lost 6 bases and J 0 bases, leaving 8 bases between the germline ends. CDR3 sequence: CASRRQTNYGYTF. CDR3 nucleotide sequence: TGTGCCAGCAGACGACAGACTAACTATGGCTACACCTTC.

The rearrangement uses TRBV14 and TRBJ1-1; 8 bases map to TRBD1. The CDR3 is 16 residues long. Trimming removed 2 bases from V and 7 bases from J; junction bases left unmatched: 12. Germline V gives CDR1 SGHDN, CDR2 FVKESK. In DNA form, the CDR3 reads TGTGCCAGCAGCCAAAGACAGGGGCTCCGAGGGGATGAAGCTTTCTTT. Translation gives CASSQRQGLRGDEAFF.

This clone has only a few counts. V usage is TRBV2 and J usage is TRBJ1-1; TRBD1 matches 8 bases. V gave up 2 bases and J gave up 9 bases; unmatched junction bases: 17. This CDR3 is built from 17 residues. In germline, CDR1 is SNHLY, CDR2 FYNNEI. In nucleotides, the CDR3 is TGTGCCAGCAGTGAATTCAAGACCTGGACAGGGTACCGTCAAGCTTTCTTT. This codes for CASSEFKTWTGYRQAFF.

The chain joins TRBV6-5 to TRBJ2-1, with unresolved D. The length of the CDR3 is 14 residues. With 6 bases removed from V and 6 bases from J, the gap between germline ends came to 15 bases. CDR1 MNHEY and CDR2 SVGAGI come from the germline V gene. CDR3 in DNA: TGTGCCAGCAGGCCCCCGGCGCGGAGCAATGAGCAGTTCTTC. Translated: CASRPPARSNEQFF.

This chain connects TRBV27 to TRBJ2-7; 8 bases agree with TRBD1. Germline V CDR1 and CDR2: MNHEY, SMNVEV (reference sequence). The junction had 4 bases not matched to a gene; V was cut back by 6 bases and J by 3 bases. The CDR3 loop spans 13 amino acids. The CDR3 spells CASSQGADYEQYF. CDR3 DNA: TGTGCCAGCAGCCAGGGGGCGGACTACGAGCAGTACTTC.

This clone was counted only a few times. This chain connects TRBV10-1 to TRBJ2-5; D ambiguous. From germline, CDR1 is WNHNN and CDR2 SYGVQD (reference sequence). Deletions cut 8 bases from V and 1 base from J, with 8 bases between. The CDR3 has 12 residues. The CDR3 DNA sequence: TGCGCCAGCCAAGACCCCCAAGAGACCCAGTACTTC. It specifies CASQDPQETQYF.